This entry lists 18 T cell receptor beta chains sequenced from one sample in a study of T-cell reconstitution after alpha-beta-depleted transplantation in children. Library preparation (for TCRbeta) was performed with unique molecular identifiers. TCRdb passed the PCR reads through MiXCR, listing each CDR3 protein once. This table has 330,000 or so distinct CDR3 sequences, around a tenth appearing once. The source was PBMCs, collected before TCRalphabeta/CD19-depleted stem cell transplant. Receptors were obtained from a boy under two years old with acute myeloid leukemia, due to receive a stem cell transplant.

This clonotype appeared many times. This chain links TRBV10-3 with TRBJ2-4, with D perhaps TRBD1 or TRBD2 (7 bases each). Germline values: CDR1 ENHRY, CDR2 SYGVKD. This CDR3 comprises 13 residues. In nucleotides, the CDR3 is TGTGCTTCAGGGGGGGCCACCAAAAACATTCAGTACTTC. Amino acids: CASGGATKNIQYF.

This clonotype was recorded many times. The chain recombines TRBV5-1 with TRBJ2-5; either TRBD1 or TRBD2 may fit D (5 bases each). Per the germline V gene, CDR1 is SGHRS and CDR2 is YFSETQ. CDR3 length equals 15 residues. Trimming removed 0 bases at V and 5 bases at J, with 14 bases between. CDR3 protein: CASSLAGAVSETQYF. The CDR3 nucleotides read TGCGCCAGCAGCTTGGCCGGGGCCGTAAGCGAGACCCAGTACTTC.

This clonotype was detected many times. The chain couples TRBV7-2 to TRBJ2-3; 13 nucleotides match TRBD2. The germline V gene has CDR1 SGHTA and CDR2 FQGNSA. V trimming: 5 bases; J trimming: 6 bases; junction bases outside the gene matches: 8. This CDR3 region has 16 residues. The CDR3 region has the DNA TGTGCCAGCAGCCCCTGGACTAGCGGGAGTGTGGATACGCAGTATTTT. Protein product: CASSPWTSGSVDTQYF.

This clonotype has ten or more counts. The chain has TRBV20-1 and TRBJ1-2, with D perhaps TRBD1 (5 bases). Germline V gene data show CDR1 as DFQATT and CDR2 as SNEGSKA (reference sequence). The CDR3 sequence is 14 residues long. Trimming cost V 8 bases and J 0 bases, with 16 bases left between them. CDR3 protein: CSSRGEPSNYGYTF. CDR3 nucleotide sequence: TGCAGTTCCCGAGGGGAACCCTCTAACTATGGCTACACCTTC.

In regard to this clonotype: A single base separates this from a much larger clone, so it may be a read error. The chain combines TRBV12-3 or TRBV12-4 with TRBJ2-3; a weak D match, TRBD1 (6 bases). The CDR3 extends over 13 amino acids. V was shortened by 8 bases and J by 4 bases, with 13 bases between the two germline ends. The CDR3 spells CASPDRLSDTQYF. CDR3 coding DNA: TGTGCCAGCCCCGACAGGCTCTCAGATACGCAGTATTTT.

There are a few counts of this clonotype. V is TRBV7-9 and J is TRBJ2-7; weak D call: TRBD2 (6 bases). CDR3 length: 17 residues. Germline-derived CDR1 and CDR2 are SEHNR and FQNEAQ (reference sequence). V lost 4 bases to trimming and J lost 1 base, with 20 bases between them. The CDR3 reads CASSSTRTTWTSYEQYF. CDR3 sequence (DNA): TGTGCCAGCAGCTCTACTAGGACTACCTGGACTTCCTACGAGCAGTACTTC.

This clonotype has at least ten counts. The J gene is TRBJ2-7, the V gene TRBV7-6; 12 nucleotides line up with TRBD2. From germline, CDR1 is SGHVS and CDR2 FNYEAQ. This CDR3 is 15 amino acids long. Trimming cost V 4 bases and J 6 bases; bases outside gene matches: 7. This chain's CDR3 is CASSSRLAGESEQYF. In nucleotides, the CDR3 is TGTGCCAGCAGCTCACGACTAGCGGGAGAGTCCGAGCAGTACTTC.

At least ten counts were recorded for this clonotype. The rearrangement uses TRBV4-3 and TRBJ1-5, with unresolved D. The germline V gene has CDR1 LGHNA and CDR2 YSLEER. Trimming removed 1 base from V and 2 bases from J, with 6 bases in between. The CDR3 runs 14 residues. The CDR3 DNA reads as TGCGCCAGCAGCCAAGGGGTCGGCAATCAGCCCCAGCATTTT. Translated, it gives CASSQGVGNQPQHF.

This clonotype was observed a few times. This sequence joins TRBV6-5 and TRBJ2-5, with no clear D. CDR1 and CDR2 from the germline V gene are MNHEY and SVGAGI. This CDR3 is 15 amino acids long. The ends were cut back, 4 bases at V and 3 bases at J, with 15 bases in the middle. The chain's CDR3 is CASSFHPGRKETQYF. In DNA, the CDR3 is TGTGCCAGCAGTTTCCATCCTGGCAGGAAAGAGACCCAGTACTTC.

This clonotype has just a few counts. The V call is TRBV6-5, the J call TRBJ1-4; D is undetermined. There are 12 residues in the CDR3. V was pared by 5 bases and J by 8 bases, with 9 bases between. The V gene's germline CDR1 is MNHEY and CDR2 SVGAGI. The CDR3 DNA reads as TGTGCCAGCAGTCGACTGAGGGAAAAACTGTTTTTT. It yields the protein CASSRLREKLFF.

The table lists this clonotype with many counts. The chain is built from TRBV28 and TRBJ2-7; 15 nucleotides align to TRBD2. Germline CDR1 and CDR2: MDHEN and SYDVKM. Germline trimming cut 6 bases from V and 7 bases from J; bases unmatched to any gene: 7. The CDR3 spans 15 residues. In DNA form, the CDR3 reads TGTGCCAGCAGACCCTGGACTAGCGGGAGGGCTGAGCAGTACTTC. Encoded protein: CASRPWTSGRAEQYF.

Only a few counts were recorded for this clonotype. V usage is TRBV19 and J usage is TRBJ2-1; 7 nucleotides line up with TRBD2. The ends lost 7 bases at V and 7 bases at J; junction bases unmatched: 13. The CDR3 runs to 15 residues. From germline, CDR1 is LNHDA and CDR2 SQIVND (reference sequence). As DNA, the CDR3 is TGTGCCAGTACTGACGGGGTAGCGGGTTGGAATGAGCAGTTCTTC. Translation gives CASTDGVAGWNEQFF. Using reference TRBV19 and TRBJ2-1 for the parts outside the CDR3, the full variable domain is DGGITQSPKYLFRKEGQNVTLSCEQNLNHDAMYWYRQDPGQGLRLIYYSQIVNDFQKGDIAEGYSVSREKKESFPLTVTSAQKNPTAFYLCASTDGVAGWNEQFFGPGTRLTVL.

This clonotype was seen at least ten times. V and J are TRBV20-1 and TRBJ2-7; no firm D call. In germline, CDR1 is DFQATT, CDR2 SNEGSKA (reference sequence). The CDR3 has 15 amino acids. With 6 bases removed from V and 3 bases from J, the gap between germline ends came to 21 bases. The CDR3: CSATSSQIGVYEQYF. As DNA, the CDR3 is TGCAGTGCCACGAGCTCGCAGATAGGCGTCTACGAGCAGTACTTC.

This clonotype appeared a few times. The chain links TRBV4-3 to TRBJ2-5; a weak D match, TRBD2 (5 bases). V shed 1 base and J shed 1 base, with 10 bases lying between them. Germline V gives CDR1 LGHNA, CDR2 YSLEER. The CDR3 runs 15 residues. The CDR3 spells CASSQVEGTQETQYF. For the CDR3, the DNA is TGCGCCAGCAGCCAAGTTGAGGGAACCCAAGAGACCCAGTACTTC.

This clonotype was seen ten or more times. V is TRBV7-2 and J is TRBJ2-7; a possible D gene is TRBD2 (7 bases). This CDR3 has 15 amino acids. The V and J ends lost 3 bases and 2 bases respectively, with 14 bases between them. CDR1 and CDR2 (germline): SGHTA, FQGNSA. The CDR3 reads CASSFWGGGTYEQYF. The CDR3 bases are TGTGCCAGCAGCTTTTGGGGGGGCGGGACCTACGAGCAGTACTTC.

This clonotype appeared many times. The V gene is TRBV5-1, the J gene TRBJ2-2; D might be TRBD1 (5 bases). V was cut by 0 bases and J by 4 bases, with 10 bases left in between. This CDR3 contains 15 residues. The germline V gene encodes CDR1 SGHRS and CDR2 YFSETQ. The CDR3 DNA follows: TGCGCCAGCAGCTTGGCAGGGATCGGCACCGGGGAGCTGTTTTTT. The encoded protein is CASSLAGIGTGELFF.

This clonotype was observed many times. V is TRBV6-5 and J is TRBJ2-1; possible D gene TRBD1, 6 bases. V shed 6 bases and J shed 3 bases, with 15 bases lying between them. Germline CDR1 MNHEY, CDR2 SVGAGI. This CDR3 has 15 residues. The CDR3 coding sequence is TGTGCCAGCAGCCGCAGGGGTGCAGGCTACAATGAGCAGTTCTTC. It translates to CASSRRGAGYNEQFF.

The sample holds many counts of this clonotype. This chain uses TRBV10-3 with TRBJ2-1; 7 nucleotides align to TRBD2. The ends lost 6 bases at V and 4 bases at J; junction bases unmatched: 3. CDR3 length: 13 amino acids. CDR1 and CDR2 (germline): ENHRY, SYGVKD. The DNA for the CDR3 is TGTGCCATCAGCGCCGGGGGGTACAATGAGCAGTTCTTC. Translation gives CAISAGGYNEQFF.